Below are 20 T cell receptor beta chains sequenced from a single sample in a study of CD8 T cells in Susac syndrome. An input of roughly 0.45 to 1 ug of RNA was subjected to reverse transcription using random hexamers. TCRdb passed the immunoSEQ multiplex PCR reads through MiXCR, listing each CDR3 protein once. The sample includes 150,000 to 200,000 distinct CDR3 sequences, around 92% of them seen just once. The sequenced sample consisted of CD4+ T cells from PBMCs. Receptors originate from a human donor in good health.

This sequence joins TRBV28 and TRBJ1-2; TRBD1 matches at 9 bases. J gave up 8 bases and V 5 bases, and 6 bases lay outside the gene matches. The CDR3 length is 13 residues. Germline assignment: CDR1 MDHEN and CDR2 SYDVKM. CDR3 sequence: CASSVQGAGGYTF. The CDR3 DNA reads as TGTGCCAGCAGTGTACAGGGGGCGGGCGGCTACACCTTC.

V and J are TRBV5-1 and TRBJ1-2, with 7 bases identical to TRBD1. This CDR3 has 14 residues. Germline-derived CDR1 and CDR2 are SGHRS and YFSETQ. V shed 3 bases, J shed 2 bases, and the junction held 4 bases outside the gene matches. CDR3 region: CASSWDRTNYGYTF. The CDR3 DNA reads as TGCGCCAGCAGCTGGGACAGAACAAACTATGGCTACACCTTC. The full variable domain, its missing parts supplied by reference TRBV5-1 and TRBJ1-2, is KAGVTQTPRYLIKTRGQQVTLSCSPISGHRSVSWYQQTPGQGLQFLFEYFSETQRNKGNFPGRFSGRQFSNSRSEMNVSTLELGDSALYLCASSWDRTNYGYTFGSGTRLTVV.

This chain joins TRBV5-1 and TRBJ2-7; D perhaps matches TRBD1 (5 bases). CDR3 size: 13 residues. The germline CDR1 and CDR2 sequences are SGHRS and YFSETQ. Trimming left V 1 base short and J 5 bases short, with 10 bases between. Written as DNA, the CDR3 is TGCGCCAGCAGCTTGCAAGGGGCCCACGAGCAGTACTTC. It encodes CASSLQGAHEQYF. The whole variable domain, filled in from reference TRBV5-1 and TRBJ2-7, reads KAGVTQTPRYLIKTRGQQVTLSCSPISGHRSVSWYQQTPGQGLQFLFEYFSETQRNKGNFPGRFSGRQFSNSRSEMNVSTLELGDSALYLCASSLQGAHEQYFGPGTRLTVT.

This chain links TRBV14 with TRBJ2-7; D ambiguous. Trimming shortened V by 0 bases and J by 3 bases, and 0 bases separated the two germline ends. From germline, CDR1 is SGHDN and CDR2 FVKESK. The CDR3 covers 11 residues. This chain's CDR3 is CASSQDYEQYF. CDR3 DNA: TGTGCCAGCAGCCAAGACTACGAGCAGTACTTC. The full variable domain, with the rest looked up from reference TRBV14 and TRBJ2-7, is EAGVTQFPSHSVIEKGQTVTLRCDPISGHDNLYWYRRVMGKEIKFLLHFVKESKQDESGMPNNRFLAERTGGTYSTLKVQPAELEDSGVYFCASSQDYEQYFGPGTRLTVT.

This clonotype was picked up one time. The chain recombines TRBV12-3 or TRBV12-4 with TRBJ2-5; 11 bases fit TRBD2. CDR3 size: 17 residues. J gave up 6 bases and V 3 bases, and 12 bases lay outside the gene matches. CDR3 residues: CASSLRVAGGPAKTQYF. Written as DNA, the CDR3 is TGTGCCAGCAGTTTGAGGGTAGCGGGAGGGCCCGCGAAGACCCAGTACTTC.

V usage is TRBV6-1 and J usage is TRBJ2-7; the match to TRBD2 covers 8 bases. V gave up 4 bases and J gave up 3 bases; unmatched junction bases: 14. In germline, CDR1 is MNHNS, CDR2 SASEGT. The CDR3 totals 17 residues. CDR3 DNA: TGTGCCAGCAGTGGGAGGACTAGCAATACCAATTACTACGAGCAGTACTTC. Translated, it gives CASSGRTSNTNYYEQYF.

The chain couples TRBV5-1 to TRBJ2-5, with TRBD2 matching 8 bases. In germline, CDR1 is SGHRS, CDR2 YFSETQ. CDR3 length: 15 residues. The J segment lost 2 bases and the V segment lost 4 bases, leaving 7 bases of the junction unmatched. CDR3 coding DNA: TGCGCCAGCAGCCCAGGGTCTAGCGGGCAAGAGACCCAGTACTTC. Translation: CASSPGSSGQETQYF.

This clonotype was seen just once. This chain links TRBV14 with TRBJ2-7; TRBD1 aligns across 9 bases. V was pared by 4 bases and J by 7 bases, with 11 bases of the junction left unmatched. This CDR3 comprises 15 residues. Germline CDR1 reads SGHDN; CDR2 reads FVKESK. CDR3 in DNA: TGTGCCAGCAGCCCCGCCGAACAGGGGGCGATTGAGCAGTACTTC. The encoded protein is CASSPAEQGAIEQYF. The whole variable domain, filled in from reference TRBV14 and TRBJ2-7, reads EAGVTQFPSHSVIEKGQTVTLRCDPISGHDNLYWYRRVMGKEIKFLLHFVKESKQDESGMPNNRFLAERTGGTYSTLKVQPAELEDSGVYFCASSPAEQGAIEQYFGPGTRLTVT.

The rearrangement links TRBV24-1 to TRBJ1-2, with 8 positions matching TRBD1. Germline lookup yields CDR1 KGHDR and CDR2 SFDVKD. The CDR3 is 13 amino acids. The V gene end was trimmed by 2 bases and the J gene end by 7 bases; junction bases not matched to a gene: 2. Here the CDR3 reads CATSDWTGTGYTF. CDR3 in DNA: TGTGCCACCAGTGATTGGACAGGGACTGGCTACACCTTC.

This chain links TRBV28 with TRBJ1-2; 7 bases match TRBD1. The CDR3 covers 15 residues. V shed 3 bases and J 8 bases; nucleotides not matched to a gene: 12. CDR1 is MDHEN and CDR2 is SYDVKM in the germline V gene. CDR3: CASSLGGDRVRGYTF. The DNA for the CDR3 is TGTGCCAGCAGTTTGGGGGGAGACAGGGTTAGGGGCTACACCTTC.

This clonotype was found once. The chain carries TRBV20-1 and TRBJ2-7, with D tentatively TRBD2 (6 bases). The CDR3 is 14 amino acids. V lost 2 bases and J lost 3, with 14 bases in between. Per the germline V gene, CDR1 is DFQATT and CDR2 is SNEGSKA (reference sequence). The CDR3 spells CSARKTRDFYEQYF. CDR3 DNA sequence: TGCAGTGCTAGAAAAACCAGGGACTTCTACGAGCAGTACTTC.

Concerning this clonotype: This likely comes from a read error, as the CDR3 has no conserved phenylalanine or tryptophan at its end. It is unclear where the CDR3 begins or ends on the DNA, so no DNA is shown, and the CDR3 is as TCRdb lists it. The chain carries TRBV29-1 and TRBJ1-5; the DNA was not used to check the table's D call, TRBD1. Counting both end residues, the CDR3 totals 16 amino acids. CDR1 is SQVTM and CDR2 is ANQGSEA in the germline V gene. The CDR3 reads CSVTLWGTESNQPQLL.

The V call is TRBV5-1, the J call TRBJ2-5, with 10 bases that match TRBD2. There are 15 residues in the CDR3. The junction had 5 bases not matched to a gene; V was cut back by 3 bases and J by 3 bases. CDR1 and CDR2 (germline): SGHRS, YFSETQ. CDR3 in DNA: TGCGCCAGCAGCTCCGGACTAGCGGCAGAAGAGACCCAGTACTTC. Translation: CASSSGLAAEETQYF.

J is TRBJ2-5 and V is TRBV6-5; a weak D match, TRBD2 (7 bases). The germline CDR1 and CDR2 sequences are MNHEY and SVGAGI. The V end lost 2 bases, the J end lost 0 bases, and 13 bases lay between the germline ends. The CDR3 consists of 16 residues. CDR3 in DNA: TGTGCCAGCAGTTACGGGGCGGGGGCCAACCAAGAGACCCAGTACTTC. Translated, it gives CASSYGAGANQETQYF.

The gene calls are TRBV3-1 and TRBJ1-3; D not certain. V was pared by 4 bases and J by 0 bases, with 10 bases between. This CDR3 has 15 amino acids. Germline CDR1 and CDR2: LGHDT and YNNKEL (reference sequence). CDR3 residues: CASSPDLSSGNTIYF. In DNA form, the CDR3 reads TGTGCCAGCAGCCCCGACTTGAGCTCTGGAAACACCATATATTTT.

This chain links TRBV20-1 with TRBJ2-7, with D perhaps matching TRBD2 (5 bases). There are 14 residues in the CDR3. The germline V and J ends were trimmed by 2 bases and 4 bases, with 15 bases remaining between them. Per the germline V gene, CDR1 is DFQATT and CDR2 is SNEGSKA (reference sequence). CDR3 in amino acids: CSARTGIQGYEQYF. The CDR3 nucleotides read TGCAGTGCTAGAACGGGAATCCAAGGGTACGAGCAGTACTTC.

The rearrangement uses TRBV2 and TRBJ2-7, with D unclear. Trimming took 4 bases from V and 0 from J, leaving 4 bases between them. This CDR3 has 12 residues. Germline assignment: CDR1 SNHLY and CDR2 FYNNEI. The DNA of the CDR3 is TGTGCCAGCAGTGTAAGCTCCTACGAGCAGTACTTC. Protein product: CASSVSSYEQYF.

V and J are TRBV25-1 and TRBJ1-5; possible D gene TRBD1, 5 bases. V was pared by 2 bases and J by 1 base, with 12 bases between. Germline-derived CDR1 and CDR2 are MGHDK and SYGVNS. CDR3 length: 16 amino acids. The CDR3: CASSEGLGASNQPQHF. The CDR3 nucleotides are TGTGCCAGCAGTGAAGGGCTCGGGGCAAGCAATCAGCCCCAGCATTTT.

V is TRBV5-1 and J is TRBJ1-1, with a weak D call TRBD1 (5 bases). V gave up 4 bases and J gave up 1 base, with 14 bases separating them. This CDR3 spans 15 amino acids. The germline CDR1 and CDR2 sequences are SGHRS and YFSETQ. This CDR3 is CASSVGQGKNTEAFF. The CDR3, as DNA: TGCGCCAGCAGCGTAGGACAAGGGAAGAACACTGAAGCTTTCTTT.

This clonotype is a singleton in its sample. As DNA, the CDR3 is TGTGCCAGCAGCCCAATCCCAAACTCAGCCAAAAACATTCAGTACTTC. Encoded protein: CASSPIPNSAKNIQYF. V usage is TRBV6-1 and J usage is TRBJ2-4, with D hard to call. This CDR3 spans 16 amino acids. V was cut by 6 bases and J by 0 bases, with 15 bases left in between. CDR1 MNHNS and CDR2 SASEGT come from the germline V gene.